The TCR delta chain under discussion was sequenced for a study of human gamma delta and Vdelta1 T cells. Germline CDR1 reads GEAIGNYY; CDR2 reads EKD. CDR3 size: 16 residues. The table lists this clone with a few counts. Only one base separates this from a far larger clonotype, so it likely reflects a read error. The same CDR3 is also encoded by other DNA sequences in this sample. TCRdb re-called the PCR reads with CATT. The data contain about 6,100 delta-chain clones, about a tenth of them singletons. Sequencing used naive CD27+ Vdelta1 gamma-delta T cells from blood. This TCR derives from a human donor in good health. The rearrangement uses TRDV2 and TRDJ1; D is possibly TRDD3 (6 bases). This CDR3 reads CACDTGDGGNSDKLIF. The DNA of the CDR3 is TGTGCCTGTGACACCGGTGATGGGGGCAACAGCGATAAACTAATCTTT.